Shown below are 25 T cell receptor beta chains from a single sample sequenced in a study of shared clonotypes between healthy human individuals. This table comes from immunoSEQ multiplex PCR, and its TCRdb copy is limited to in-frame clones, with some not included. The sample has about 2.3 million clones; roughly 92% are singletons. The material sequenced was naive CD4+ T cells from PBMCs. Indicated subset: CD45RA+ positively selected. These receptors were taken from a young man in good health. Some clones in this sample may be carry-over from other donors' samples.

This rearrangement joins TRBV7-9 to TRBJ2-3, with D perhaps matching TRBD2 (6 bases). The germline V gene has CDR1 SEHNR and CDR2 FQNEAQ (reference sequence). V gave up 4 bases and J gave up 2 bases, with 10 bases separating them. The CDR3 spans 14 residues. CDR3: CASSSEGITDTQYF. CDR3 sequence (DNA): TGTGCCAGCAGCTCGGAGGGGATCACAGATACGCAGTATTTT.

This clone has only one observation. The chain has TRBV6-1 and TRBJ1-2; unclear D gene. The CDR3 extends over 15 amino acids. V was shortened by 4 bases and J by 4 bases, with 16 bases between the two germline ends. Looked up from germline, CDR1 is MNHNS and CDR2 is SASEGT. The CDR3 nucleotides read TGTGCCAGCAGTGGGCGCCTATCTTCTGCCTATGGCTACACCTTC. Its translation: CASSGRLSSAYGYTF.

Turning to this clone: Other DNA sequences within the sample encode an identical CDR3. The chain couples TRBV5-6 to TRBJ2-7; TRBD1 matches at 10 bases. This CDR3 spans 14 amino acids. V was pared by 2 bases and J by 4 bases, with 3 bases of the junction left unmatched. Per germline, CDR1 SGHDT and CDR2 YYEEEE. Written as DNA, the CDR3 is TGTGCCAGCAGCTTCCGGGACAGGGGTTACGAGCAGTACTTC. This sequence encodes CASSFRDRGYEQYF.

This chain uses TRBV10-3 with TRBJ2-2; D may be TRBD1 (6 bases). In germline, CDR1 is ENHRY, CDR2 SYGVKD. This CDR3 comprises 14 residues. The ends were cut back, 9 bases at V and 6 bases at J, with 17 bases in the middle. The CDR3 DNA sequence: TGTGCCATGATGGACAGTAGGTCACCCGGGGAGCTGTTTTTT. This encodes CAMMDSRSPGELFF.

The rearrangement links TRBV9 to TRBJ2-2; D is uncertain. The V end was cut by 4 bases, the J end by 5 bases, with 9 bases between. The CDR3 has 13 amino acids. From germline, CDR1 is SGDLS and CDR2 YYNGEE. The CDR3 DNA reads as TGTGCCAGCAGCCCTCGCCCTACCGGGGAGCTGTTTTTT. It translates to CASSPRPTGELFF.

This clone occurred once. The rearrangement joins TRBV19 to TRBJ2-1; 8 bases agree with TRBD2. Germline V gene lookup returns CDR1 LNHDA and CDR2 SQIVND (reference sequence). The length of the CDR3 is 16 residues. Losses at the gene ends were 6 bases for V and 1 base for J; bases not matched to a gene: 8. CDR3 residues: CASRLSGIQSYNEQFF. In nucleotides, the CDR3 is TGTGCCAGTAGGCTTAGCGGGATACAATCCTACAATGAGCAGTTCTTC.

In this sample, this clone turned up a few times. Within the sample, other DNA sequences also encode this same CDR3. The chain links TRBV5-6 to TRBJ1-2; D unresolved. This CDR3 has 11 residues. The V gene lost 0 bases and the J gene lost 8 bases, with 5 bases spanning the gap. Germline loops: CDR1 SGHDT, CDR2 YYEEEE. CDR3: CASSLVGGYTF. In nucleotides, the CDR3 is TGTGCCAGCAGCTTGGTGGGAGGCTACACCTTC.

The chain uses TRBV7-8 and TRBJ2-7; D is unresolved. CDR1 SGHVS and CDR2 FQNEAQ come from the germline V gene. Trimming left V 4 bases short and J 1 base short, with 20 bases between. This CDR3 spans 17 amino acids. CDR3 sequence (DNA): TGTGCCAGCAGCTCCGTTCCGGTTGTAGGGTGGTCCTACGAGCAGTACTTC. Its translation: CASSSVPVVGWSYEQYF.

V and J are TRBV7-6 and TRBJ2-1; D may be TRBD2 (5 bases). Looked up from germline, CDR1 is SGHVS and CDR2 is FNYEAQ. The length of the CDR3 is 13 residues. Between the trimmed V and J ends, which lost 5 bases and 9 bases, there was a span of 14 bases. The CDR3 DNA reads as TGTGCCAGCAGCCGGATTACTAGTGGTGAGCAGTTCTTC. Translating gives CASSRITSGEQFF.

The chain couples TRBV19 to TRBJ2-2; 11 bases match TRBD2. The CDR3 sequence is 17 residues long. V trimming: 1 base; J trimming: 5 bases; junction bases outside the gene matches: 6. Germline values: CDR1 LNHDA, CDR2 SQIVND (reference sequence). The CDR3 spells CASSIGTSGSITGELFF. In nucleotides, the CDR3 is TGTGCCAGTAGTATAGGCACTAGCGGGAGTATTACCGGGGAGCTGTTTTTT.

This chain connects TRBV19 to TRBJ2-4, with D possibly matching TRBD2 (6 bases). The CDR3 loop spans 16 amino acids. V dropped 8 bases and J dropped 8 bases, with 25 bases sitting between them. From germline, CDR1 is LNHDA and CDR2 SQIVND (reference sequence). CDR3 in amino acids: CASSVKGTRPWDIQYF. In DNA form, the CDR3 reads TGTGCCAGTTCGGTTAAAGGGACTCGTCCTTGGGACATTCAGTACTTC.

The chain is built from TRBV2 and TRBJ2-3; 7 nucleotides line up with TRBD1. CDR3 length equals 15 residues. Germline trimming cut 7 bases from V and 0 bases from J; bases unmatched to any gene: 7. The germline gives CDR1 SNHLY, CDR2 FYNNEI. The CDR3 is CASTTGAPSTDTQYF. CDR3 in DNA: TGTGCCAGCACAACAGGGGCCCCCAGCACAGATACGCAGTATTTT.

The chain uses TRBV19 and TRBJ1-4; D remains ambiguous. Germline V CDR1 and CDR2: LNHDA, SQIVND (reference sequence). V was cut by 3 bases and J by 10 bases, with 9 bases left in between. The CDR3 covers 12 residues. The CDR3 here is CASSISGGKLFF. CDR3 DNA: TGTGCCAGTAGTATCTCGGGTGGAAAACTGTTTTTT. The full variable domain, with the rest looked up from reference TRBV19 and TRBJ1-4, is DGGITQSPKYLFRKEGQNVTLSCEQNLNHDAMYWYRQDPGQGLRLIYYSQIVNDFQKGDIAEGYSVSREKKESFPLTVTSAQKNPTAFYLCASSISGGKLFFGSGTQLSVL.

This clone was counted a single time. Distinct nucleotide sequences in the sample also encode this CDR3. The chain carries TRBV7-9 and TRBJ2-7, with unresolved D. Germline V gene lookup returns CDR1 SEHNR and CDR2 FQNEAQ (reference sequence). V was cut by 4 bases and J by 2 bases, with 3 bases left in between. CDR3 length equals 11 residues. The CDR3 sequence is CASSSTYEQYF. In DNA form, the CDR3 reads TGTGCCAGCAGCTCGACCTACGAGCAGTACTTC.

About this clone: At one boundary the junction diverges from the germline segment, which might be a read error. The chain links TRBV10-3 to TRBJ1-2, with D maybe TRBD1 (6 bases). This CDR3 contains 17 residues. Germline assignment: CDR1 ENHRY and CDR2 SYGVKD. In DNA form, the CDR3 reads TGTGCCATCAGGTACGGTAACAGCGGACAGAGGTACTACGGCTACACCTTC. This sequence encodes CAIRYGNSGQRYYGYTF.

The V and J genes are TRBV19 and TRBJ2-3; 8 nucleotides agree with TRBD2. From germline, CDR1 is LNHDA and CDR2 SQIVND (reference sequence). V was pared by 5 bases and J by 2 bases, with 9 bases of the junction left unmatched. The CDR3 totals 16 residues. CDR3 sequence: CASSSATSGLTDTQYF. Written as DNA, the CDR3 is TGTGCCAGTAGTTCCGCAACTAGCGGACTCACAGATACGCAGTATTTT.

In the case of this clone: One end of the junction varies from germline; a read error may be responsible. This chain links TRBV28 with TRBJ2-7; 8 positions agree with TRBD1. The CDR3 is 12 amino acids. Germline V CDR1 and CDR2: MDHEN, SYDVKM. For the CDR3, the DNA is TGCGCGATACAGGGGGGACGCTACGAGCAGTACTTC. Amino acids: CAIQGGRYEQYF.

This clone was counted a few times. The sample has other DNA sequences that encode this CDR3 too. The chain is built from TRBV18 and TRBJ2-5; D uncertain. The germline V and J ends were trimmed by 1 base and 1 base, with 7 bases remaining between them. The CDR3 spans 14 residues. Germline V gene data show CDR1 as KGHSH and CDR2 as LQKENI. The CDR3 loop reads CASSPLGLQETQYF. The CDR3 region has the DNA TGTGCCAGCTCACCACTGGGTCTCCAAGAGACCCAGTACTTC.

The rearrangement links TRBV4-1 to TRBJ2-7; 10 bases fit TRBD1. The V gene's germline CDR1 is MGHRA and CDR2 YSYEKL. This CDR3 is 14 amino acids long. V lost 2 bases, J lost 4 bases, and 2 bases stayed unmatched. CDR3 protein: CASSQRTGGYEQYF. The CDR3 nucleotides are TGCGCCAGCAGCCAAAGGACAGGGGGTTACGAGCAGTACTTC.

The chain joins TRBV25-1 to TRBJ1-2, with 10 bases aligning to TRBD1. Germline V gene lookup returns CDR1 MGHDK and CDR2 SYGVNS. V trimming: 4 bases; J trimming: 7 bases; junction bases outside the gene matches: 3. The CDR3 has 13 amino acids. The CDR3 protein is CASSARTGGGYTF. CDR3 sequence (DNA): TGTGCCAGCAGTGCAAGGACAGGGGGTGGCTACACCTTC.

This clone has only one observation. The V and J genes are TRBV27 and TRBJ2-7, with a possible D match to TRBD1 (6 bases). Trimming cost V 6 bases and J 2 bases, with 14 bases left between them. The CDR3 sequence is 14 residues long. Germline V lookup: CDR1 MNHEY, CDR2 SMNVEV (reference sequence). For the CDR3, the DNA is TGTGCCAGCAGGGGCGACAGGTGGACCTACGAGCAGTACTTC. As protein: CASRGDRWTYEQYF.

The CDR3 bases are TGTGCCAGCAGCTTAGAGGCGGGCGCCAACAATGAGCAGTTCTTC. This sequence encodes CASSLEAGANNEQFF. The chain couples TRBV7-2 to TRBJ2-1; the D gene is possibly TRBD2 (5 bases). The CDR3 contains 15 residues. Per germline, CDR1 SGHTA and CDR2 FQGNSA. The V gene lost 1 base and the J gene lost 5 bases, with 12 bases spanning the gap.

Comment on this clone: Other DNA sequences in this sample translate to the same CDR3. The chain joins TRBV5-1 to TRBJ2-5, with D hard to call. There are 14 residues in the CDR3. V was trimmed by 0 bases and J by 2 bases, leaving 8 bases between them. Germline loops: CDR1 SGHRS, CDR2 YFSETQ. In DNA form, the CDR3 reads TGCGCCAGCAGCTTGGGTGGCGTACAAGAGACCCAGTACTTC. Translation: CASSLGGVQETQYF.

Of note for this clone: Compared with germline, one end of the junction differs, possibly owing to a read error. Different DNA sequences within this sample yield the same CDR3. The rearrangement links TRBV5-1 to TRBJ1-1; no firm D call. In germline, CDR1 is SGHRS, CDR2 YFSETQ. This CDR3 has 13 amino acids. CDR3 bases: TGCGCCAGCAGCTTCATTGTGAGCACTGAAGCTTTTTTT. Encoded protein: CASSFIVSTEAFF.

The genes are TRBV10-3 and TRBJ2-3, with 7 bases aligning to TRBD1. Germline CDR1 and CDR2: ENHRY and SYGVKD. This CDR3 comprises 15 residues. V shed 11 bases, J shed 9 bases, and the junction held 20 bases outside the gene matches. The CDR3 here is CASSVGDSPTKTQYF. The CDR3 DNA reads TGTGCCTCGTCCGTAGGGGACAGCCCAACTAAGACGCAGTATTTT.